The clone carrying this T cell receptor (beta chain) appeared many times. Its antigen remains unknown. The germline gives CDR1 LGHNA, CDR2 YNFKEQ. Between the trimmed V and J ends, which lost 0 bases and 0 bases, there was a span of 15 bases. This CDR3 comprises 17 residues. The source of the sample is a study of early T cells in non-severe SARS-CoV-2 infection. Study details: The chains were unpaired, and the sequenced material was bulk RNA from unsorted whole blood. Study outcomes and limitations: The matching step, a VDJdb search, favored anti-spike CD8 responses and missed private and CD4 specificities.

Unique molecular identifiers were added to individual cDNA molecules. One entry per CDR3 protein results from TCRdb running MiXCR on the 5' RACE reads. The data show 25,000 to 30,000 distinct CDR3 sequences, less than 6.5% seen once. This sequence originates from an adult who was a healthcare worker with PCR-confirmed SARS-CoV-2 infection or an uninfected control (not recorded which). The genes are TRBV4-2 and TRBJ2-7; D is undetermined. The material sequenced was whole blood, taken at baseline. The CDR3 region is CASSQDVGRSSSYEQYF. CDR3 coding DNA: TGTGCCAGCAGCCAAGACGTAGGAAGATCCAGCTCCTACGAGCAGTACTTC.